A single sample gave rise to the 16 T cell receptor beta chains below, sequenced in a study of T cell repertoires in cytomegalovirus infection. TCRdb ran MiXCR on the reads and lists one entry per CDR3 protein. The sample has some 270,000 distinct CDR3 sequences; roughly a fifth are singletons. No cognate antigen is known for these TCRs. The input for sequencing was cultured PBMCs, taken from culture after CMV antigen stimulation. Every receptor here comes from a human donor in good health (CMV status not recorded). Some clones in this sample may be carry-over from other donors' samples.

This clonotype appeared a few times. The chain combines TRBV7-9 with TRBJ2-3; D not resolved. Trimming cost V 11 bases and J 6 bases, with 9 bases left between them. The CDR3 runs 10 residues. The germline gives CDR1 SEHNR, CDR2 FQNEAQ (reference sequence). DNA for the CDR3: TGTGCCGGAGCTCGGGATACGCAGTATTTT. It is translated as CAGARDTQYF.

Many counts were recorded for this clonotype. CDR3 loop: CATARQGPQETQYF. CDR3 bases: TGTGCTACCGCGAGACAGGGACCTCAAGAGACCCAGTACTTC. V usage is TRBV7-7 and J usage is TRBJ2-5; 7 positions agree with TRBD1. The CDR3 totals 14 residues. The V gene's germline CDR1 is SSHAT and CDR2 FNYEAQ (reference sequence). The whole variable domain, filled in from reference TRBV7-7 and TRBJ2-5, reads GAGVSQSPRYKVTKRGQDVTLRCDPISSHATLYWYQQALGQGPEFLTYFNYEAQPDKSGLPSDRFSAERPEGSISTLTIQRTEQRDSAMYRCATARQGPQETQYFGPGTRLLVL.

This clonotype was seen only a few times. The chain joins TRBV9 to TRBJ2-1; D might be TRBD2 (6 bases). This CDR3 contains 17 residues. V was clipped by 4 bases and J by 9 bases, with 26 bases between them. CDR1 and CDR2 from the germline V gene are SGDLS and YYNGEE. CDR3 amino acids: CASSSRQDYRGSGEQFF. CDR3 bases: TGTGCCAGCAGCTCCCGCCAGGACTACCGGGGGAGCGGTGAGCAGTTCTTC.

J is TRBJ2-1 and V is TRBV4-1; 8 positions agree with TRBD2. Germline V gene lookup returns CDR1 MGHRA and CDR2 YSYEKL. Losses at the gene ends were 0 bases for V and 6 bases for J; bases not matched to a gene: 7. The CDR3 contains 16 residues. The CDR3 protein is CASSQDRVAGPNEQFF. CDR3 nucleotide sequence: TGCGCCAGCAGCCAAGATAGGGTAGCGGGGCCCAATGAGCAGTTCTTC.

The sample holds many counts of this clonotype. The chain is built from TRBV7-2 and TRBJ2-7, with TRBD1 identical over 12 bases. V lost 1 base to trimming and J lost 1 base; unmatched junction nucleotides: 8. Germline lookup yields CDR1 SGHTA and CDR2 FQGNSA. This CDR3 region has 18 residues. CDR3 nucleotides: TGTGCCAGCAGCTTAGTCGGGACAGGGGGCATGAAGTCCTACGAGCAGTACTTC. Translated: CASSLVGTGGMKSYEQYF.

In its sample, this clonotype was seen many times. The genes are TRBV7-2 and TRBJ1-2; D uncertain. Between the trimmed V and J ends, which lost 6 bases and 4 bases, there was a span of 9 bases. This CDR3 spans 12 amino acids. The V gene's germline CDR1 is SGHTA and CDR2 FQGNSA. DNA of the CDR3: TGTGCCAGCAGTCGGACGGGCTATGGCTACACCTTC. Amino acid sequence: CASSRTGYGYTF.

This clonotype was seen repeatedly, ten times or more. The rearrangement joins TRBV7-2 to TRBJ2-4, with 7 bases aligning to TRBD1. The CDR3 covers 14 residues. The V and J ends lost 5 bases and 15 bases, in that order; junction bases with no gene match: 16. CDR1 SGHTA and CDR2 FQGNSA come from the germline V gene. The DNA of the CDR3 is TGTGCCAGCAGCCAGACCAAAGACAGGGTTAACCTGTACTTC. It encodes CASSQTKDRVNLYF. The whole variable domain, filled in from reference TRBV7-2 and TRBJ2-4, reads GAGVSQSPSNKVTEKGKDVELRCDPISGHTALYWYRQSLGQGLEFLIYFQGNSAPDKSGLPSDRFSAERTGGSVSTLTIQRTQQEDSAVYLCASSQTKDRVNLYFGAGTRLSVL.

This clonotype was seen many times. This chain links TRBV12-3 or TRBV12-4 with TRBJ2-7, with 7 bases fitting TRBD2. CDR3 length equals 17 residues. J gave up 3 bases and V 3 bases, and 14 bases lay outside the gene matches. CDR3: CASSFLRSAGVLYEQYF. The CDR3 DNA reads TGTGCCAGCAGTTTTTTAAGATCGGCGGGAGTCCTCTACGAGCAGTACTTC.

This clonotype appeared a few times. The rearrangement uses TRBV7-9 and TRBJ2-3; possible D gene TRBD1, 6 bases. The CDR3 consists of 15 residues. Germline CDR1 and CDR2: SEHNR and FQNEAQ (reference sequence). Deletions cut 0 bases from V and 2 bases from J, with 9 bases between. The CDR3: CASSLASGATDTQYF. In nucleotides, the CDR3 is TGTGCCAGCAGCTTAGCCTCAGGGGCCACAGATACGCAGTATTTT.

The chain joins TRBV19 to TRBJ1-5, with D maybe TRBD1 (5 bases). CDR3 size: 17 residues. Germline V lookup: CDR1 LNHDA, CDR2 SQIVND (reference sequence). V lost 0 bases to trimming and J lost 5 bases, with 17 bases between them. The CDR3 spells CASSIDFPGTIYQPQHF. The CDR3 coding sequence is TGTGCCAGTAGTATAGATTTTCCCGGGACTATATATCAGCCCCAGCATTTT.

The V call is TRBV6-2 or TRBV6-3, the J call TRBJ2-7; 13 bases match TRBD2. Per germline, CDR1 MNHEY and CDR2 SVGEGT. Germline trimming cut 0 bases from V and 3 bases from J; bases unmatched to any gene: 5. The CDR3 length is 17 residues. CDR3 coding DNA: TGTGCCAGCAGTTACTCGACTAGCGGGAGGTTTGGCTACGAGCAGTACTTC. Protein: CASSYSTSGRFGYEQYF.

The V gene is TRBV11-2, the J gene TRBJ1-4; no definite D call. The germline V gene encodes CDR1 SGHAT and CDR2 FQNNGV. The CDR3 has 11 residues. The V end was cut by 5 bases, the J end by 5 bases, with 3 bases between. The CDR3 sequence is CASSPNEKLFF. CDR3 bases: TGTGCCAGCAGCCCCAATGAAAAACTGTTTTTT.

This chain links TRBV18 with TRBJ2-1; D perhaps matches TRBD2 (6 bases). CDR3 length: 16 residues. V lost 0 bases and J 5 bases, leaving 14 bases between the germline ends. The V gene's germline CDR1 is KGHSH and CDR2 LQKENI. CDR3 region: CASSPPGLGADNEQFF. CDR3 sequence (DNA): TGTGCCAGCTCACCACCGGGACTCGGGGCCGACAATGAGCAGTTCTTC.

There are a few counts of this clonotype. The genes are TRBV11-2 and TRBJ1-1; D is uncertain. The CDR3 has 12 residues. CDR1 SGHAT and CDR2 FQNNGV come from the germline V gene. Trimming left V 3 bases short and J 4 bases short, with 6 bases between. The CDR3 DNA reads TGTGCCAGCAGCTTCGTTTTCACTGAAGCTTTCTTT. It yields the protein CASSFVFTEAFF.

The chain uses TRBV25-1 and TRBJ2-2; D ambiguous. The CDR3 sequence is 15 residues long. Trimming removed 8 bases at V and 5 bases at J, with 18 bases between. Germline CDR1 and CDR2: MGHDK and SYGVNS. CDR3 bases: TGTGCCAGCGAACGGGCCTCGAGGCGGACCGGGGAGCTGTTTTTT. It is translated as CASERASRRTGELFF.

CDR3 region: CASSQDGGWRGTYNEQFF. CDR3 bases: TGCGCCAGCAGCCAAGATGGAGGATGGCGGGGGACCTACAATGAGCAGTTCTTC. V and J are TRBV4-3 and TRBJ2-1; 7 bases match TRBD2. Germline values: CDR1 LGHNA, CDR2 YSLEER. V lost 0 bases, J lost 2 bases, and 10 bases stayed unmatched. This CDR3 region has 18 residues.